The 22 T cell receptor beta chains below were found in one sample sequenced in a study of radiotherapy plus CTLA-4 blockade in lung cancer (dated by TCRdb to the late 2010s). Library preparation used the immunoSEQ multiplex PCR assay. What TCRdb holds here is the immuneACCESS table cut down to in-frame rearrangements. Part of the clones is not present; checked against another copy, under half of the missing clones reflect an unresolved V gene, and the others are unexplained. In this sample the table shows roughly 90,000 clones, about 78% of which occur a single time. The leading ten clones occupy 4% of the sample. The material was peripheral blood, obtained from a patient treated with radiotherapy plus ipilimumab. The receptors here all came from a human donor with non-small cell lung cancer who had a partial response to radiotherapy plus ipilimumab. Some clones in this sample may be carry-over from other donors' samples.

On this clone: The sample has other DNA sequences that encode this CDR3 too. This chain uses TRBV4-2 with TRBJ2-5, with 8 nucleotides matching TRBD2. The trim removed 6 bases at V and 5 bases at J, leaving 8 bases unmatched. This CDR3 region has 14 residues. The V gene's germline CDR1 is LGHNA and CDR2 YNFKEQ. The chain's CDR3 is CASREEREWETQYF. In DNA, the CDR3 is TGTGCCAGCAGGGAAGAGCGGGAGTGGGAGACCCAGTACTTC.

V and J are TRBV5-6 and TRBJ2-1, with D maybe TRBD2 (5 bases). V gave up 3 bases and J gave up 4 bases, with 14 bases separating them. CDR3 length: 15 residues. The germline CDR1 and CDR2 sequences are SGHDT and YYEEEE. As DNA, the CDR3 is TGTGCCAGCAGCTGGCTGGGTAGCGAATACAATGAGCAGTTCTTC. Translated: CASSWLGSEYNEQFF.

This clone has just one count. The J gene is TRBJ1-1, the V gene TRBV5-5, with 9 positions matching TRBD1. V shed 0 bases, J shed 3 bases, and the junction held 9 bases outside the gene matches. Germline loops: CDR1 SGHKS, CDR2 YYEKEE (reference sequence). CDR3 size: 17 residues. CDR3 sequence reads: CASSLGPTGGIDTEAFF. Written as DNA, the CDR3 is TGTGCCAGCAGCTTGGGCCCAACAGGGGGCATCGACACTGAAGCTTTCTTT. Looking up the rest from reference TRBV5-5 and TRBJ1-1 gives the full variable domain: DAGVTQSPTHLIKTRGQQVTLRCSPISGHKSVSWYQQVLGQGPQFIFQYYEKEERGRGNFPDRFSARQFPNYSSELNVNALLLGDSALYLCASSLGPTGGIDTEAFFGQGTRLTVV.

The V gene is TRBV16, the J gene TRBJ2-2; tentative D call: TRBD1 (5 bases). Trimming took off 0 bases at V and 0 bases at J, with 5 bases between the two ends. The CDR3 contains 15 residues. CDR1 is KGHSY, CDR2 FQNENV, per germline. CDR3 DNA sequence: TGTGCCAGCAGCCAATCCAGGGCGAACACCGGGGAGCTGTTTTTT. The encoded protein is CASSQSRANTGELFF.

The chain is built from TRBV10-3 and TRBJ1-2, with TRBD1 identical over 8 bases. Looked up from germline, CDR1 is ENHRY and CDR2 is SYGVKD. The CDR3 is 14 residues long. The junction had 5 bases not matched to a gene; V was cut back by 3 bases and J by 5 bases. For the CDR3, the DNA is TGTGCCATCAGTGATCCGGACAGGGAATATGGCTACACCTTC. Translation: CAISDPDREYGYTF.

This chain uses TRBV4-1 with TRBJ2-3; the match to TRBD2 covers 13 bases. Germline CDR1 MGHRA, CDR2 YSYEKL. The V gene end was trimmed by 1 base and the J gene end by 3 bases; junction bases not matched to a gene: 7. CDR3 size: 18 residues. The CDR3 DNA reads TGCGCCAGCAGCCAAGGACTAGCGGGGGGAGGTTCGACAGATACGCAGTATTTT. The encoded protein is CASSQGLAGGGSTDTQYF.

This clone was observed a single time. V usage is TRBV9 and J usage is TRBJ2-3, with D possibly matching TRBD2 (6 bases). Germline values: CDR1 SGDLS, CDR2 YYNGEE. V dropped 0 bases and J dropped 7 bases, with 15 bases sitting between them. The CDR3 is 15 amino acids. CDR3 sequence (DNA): TGTGCCAGCAGCGTAGCCGGGGAGGCAATAAATACGCAGTATTTT. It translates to CASSVAGEAINTQYF. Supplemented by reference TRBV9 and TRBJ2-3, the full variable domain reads DSGVTQTPKHLITATGQRVTLRCSPRSGDLSVYWYQQSLDQGLQFLIQYYNGEERAKGNILERFSAQQFPDLHSELNLSSLELGDSALYFCASSVAGEAINTQYFGPGTRLTVL.

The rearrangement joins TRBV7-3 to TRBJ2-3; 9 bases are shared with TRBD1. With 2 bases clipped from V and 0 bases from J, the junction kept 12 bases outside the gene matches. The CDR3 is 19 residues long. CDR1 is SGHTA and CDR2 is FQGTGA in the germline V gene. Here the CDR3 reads CASSLLGQGSTLSTDTQYF. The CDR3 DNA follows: TGTGCCAGCAGCTTACTCGGACAGGGGAGTACGTTGAGCACAGATACGCAGTATTTT.

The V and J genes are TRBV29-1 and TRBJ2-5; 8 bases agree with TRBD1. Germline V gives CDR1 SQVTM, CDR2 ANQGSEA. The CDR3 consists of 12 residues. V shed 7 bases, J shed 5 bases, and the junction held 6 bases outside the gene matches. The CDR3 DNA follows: TGCAGCGGGCAGGGGGCGTGGGAGACCCAGTACTTC. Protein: CSGQGAWETQYF.

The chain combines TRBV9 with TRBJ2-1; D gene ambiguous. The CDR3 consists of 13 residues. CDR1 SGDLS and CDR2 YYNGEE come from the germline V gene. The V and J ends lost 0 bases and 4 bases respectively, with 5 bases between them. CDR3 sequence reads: CASSVGRYNEQFF. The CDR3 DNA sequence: TGTGCCAGCAGCGTAGGTAGATACAATGAGCAGTTCTTC.

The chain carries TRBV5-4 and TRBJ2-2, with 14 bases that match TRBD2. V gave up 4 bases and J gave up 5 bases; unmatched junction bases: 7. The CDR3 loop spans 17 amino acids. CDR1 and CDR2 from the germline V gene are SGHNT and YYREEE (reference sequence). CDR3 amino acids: CASSRGTSGSLTGELFF. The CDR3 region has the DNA TGTGCCAGCAGCCGGGGGACTAGCGGGAGCCTAACCGGGGAGCTGTTTTTT.

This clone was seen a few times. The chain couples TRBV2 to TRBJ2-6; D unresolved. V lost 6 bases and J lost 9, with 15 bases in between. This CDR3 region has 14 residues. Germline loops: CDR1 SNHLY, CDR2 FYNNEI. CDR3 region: CASSGISGVNVLTF. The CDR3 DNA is TGTGCCAGCAGCGGAATCTCTGGAGTCAACGTCCTGACTTTC.

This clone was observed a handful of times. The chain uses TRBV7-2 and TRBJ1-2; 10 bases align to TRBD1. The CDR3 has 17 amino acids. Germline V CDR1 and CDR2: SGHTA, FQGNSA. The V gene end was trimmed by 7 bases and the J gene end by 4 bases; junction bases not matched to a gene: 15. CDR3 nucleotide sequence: TGTGCCAGCAATCTACGGACAGGGGGTGACCTCCCCTATGGCTACACCTTC. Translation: CASNLRTGGDLPYGYTF. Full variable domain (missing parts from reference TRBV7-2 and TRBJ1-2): GAGVSQSPSNKVTEKGKDVELRCDPISGHTALYWYRQSLGQGLEFLIYFQGNSAPDKSGLPSDRFSAERTGGSVSTLTIQRTQQEDSAVYLCASNLRTGGDLPYGYTFGSGTRLTVV.

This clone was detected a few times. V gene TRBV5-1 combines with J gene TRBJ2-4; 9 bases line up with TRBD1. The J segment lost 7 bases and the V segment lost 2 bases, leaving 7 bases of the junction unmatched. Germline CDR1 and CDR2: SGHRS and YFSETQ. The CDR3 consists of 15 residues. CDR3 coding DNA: TGCGCCAGCAGCTTAAGGGGACAGGGAAGGAACATTCAGTACTTC. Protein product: CASSLRGQGRNIQYF.

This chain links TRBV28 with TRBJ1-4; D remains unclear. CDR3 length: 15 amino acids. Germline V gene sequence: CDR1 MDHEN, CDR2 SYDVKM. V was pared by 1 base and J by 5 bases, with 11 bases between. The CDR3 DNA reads TGTGCCAGCAGTTTATCCTGGGCCCTCAATGAAAAACTGTTTTTT. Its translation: CASSLSWALNEKLFF.

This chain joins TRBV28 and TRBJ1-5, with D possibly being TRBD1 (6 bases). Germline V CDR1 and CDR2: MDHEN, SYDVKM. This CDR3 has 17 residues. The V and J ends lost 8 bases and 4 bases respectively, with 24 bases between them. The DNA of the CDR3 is TGTGCCAGCGCTACGACAGGAACTAGACGGGGAAATCAGCCCCAGCATTTT. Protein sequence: CASATTGTRRGNQPQHF.

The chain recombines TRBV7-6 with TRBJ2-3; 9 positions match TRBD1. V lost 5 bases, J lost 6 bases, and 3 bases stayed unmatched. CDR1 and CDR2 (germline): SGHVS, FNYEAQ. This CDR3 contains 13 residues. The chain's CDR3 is CASSHRGPDTQYF. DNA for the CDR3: TGTGCCAGCAGCCACAGGGGGCCCGATACGCAGTATTTT.

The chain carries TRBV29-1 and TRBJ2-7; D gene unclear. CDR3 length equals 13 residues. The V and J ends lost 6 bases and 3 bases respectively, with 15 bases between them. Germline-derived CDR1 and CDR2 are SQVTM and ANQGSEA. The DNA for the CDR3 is TGCAGCGTCCACCCGGGTATCGGCTACGAGCAGTACTTC. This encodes CSVHPGIGYEQYF.

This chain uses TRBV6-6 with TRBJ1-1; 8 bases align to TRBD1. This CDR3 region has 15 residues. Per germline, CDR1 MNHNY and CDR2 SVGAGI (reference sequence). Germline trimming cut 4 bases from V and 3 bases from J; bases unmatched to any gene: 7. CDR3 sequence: CASSWGDRRDTEAFF. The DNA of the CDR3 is TGTGCCAGCAGTTGGGGGGACAGGAGGGACACTGAAGCTTTCTTT.

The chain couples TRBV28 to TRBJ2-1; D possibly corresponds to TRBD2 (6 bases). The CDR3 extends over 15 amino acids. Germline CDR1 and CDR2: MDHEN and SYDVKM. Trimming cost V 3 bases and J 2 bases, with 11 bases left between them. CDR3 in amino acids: CASSFFGGAYNEQFF. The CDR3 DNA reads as TGTGCCAGCAGTTTCTTCGGCGGGGCCTACAATGAGCAGTTCTTC. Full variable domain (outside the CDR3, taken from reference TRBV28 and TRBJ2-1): DVKVTQSSRYLVKRTGEKVFLECVQDMDHENMFWYRQDPGLGLRLIYFSYDVKMKEKGDIPEGYSVSREKKERFSLILESASTNQTSMYLCASSFFGGAYNEQFFGPGTRLTVL.

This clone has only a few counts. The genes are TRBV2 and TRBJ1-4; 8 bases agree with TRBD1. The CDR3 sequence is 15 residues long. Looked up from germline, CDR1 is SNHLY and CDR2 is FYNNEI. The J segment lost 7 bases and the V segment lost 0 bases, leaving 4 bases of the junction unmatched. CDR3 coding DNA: TGTGCCAGCAGTGAAGCGACAGGGGTTGGTGAAAAACTGTTTTTT. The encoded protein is CASSEATGVGEKLFF. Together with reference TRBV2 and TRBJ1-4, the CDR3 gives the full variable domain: EPEVTQTPSHQVTQMGQEVILRCVPISNHLYFYWYRQILGQKVEFLVSFYNNEISEKSEIFDDQFSVERPDGSNFTLKIRSTKLEDSAMYFCASSEATGVGEKLFFGSGTQLSVL.

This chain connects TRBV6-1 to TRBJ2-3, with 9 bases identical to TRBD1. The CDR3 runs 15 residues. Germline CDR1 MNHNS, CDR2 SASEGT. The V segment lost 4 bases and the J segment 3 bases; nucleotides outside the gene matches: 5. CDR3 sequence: CASSGGQGGTDTQYF. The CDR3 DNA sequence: TGTGCCAGCAGTGGGGGACAGGGCGGTACAGATACGCAGTATTTT.